This T cell receptor (beta chain) was recorded in a study of cytomegalovirus exposure and HLA in healthy donors. About the study: The roughly 120 million unique TCR beta sequences, from around 200 million T cells, were found by an earlier analysis.

The primer mix had 60 Vbeta and 13 Jbeta primers. Sequencing used immunoSEQ multiplex PCR; TCRdb keeps in-frame clones, though not all of them. The sample lists approximately 180,000 clones; 70% to 80% were seen once. Trimming removed 6 bases from V and 5 bases from J, with 16 bases in between. The germline V gene encodes CDR1 MNHNY and CDR2 SVGAGI (reference sequence). The CDR3 totals 14 residues. Study results and limitations: Altogether, some 170 TCR beta chains were recorded as cytomegalovirus-associated. Several V segments, TRBV6-2 and TRBV6-3 among them, could not be told apart and were dropped. In a later analysis, a missense DCLRE1C variant was linked to TCR beta V- and J-gene trimming.

This clone was observed a few times. The antigen remains undetermined. The receptor was derived from a woman aged 45-60 years in good health and CMV-seronegative. The sample consisted of PBMCs. The chain has TRBV6-6 and TRBJ1-2, with D possibly matching TRBD1 (6 bases). The CDR3: CASSLPGQLYGYTF. The CDR3 region has the DNA TGTGCCAGCAGCCTCCCAGGACAGTTATATGGCTACACCTTC.